This entry lists 26 T cell receptor beta chains sequenced from one sample in a study of T cell responses to AZD1222 COVID-19 vaccine. Assay used: immunoSEQ multiplex PCR; TCRdb lists only in-frame clones, some missing. The table lists 50,000 to 75,000 clones, roughly 89% of them singletons. Sequencing was performed on peripheral blood, taken 28 days after the second AZD1222 dose. These receptors originate from an adult who received the AZD1222 COVID-19 vaccine.

J is TRBJ2-1 and V is TRBV4-2; 12 bases agree with TRBD2. The V gene's germline CDR1 is LGHNA and CDR2 YNFKEQ. J gave up 4 bases and V 4 bases, and 5 bases lay outside the gene matches. The CDR3 has 16 amino acids. CDR3 sequence (DNA): TGTGCCAGCAGCCCACGCGGGACTAGCGGGTACAATGAGCAGTTCTTC. Its protein is CASSPRGTSGYNEQFF.

The CDR3 loop reads CASSVGGGVGGYTF. CDR3 DNA sequence: TGTGCCAGCAGCGTAGGGGGTGGGGTAGGTGGCTACACCTTC. This chain connects TRBV9 to TRBJ1-2; D remains unclear. Trimming shortened V by 0 bases and J by 7 bases, and 13 bases separated the two germline ends. This CDR3 spans 14 amino acids. Looked up from germline, CDR1 is SGDLS and CDR2 is YYNGEE.

V gene TRBV11-3 combines with J gene TRBJ2-5, with D tentatively TRBD1 (6 bases). V was trimmed by 2 bases and J by 5 bases, leaving 27 bases between them. CDR3 length: 19 amino acids. Germline assignment: CDR1 SGHNT and CDR2 YENEEA. CDR3 amino acids: CASSLICRPGGPIIETQYF. CDR3 DNA sequence: TGTGCCAGCAGCTTAATCTGCCGTCCTGGGGGCCCGATTATCGAGACCCAGTACTTC.

The chain employs TRBV19 and TRBJ1-2; D uncertain. V lost 5 bases to trimming and J lost 2 bases, with 9 bases between them. The CDR3 totals 13 residues. The germline V gene encodes CDR1 LNHDA and CDR2 SQIVND (reference sequence). The CDR3 is CASSVDKNYGYTF. The CDR3 nucleotides are TGTGCCAGTAGTGTTGACAAGAACTATGGCTACACCTTC.

The chain couples TRBV29-1 to TRBJ2-1; D uncertain. V lost 4 bases and J lost 6, with 10 bases in between. In germline, CDR1 is SQVTM, CDR2 ANQGSEA. The CDR3 length is 12 residues. CDR3 bases: TGCAGCGTTGTTAGGGCTCTCAATGAGCAGTTCTTC. Amino acids: CSVVRALNEQFF.

The chain joins TRBV5-1 to TRBJ2-5; D gene uncertain. The CDR3 sequence is 14 residues long. The germline gives CDR1 SGHRS, CDR2 YFSETQ. V shed 2 bases and J shed 5 bases, with 13 bases lying between them. The CDR3 sequence: CASSLQGSGETQYF. In DNA, the CDR3 is TGCGCCAGCAGCTTACAAGGGTCCGGGGAGACCCAGTACTTC.

CDR3 sequence (DNA): TGCGCCAGCAGCCTAAACGAACCGGGACAGGGCTACGAGCAGTACTTC. It translates to CASSLNEPGQGYEQYF. The gene calls are TRBV5-1 and TRBJ2-7; the match to TRBD1 covers 9 bases. The CDR3 extends over 16 amino acids. After removal of 4 bases from V and 3 bases from J, the junction contained 11 bases not matched to a gene. Germline V gives CDR1 SGHRS, CDR2 YFSETQ.

Comments on this clone: Sequence at one end of the junction differs from germline and may be a read error. The chain is built from TRBV7-7 and TRBJ2-5; TRBD1 is a possible D gene (6 bases). Germline assignment: CDR1 SSHAT and CDR2 FNYEAQ (reference sequence). There are 13 residues in the CDR3. The CDR3 here is CASSLGQWETQYF. CDR3 DNA: TGTGCTAGCAGCTTAGGACAGTGGGAGACCCAGTACTTC.

The chain carries TRBV21-1 and TRBJ2-7; whether TRBD1, the table's D call, matches the DNA was not checked. TRBV21-1 is flagged as a pseudogene. This CDR3 comprises 13 residues. CDR3 bases: TGTGCCAGCACCCCGACAGGGTTTAACGAGCAGTACTTC. Its protein is CASTPTGFNEQYF.

The V and J genes are TRBV5-4 and TRBJ1-1; TRBD1 matches at 8 bases. Germline-derived CDR1 and CDR2 are SGHNT and YYREEE (reference sequence). The V gene end was trimmed by 0 bases and the J gene end by 1 base; junction bases not matched to a gene: 2. The CDR3 has 15 amino acids. CDR3 residues: CASSLARGQNTEAFF. The CDR3 DNA is TGTGCCAGCAGCTTGGCCAGGGGGCAGAACACTGAAGCTTTCTTT.

The CDR3 loop is CASSYSWMSTGEQYF. The CDR3 DNA reads as TGTGCCAGCAGTTACTCGTGGATGTCGACGGGTGAGCAGTACTTC. The chain has TRBV6-5 and TRBJ2-7; D not resolved. CDR1 MNHEY and CDR2 SVGAGI come from the germline V gene. V was pared by 0 bases and J by 7 bases, with 16 bases between. The CDR3 is made up of 15 amino acids.

J is TRBJ2-7 and V is TRBV3-1 (or the pseudogene TRBV3-2), with TRBD2 matching over 9 bases. Germline values: CDR1 LGHDT, CDR2 YNNKEL (reference sequence). The length of the CDR3 is 16 residues. V was pared by 4 bases and J by 4 bases, with 11 bases of the junction left unmatched. Here the CDR3 reads CASSLHPGTSSYEQYF. CDR3 nucleotides: TGTGCCAGCAGCCTGCACCCCGGGACTAGCTCGTACGAGCAGTACTTC.

The chain carries TRBV9 and TRBJ1-5, with 10 nucleotides matching TRBD1. Germline CDR1 and CDR2: SGDLS and YYNGEE. V was clipped by 0 bases and J by 7 bases; unmatched bases: 10. CDR3 length: 17 residues. CDR3 DNA: TGTGCCAGCAGCGTAGGGGTTGGACAGGGGGATGGCCAGCCCCAGCATTTT. Translating gives CASSVGVGQGDGQPQHF.

The chain carries TRBV6-6 and TRBJ2-7, with D possibly called TRBD1 or TRBD2 (5 bases each). V lost 5 bases, J lost 7 bases, and 18 bases lay in between. CDR3 length: 14 residues. Germline CDR1 reads MNHNY; CDR2 reads SVGAGI (reference sequence). The CDR3 DNA reads as TGTGCCAGCAGTCAGGGACCCGACCGGCGGGAGCAGTACTTC. Translating gives CASSQGPDRREQYF.

The chain is built from TRBV30 and TRBJ1-5; D perhaps matches TRBD1 (5 bases). In germline, CDR1 is GTSNPN, CDR2 SVGIG (reference sequence). This CDR3 has 15 residues. With 0 bases removed from V and 4 bases from J, the gap between germline ends came to 13 bases. The CDR3 loop reads CAWSVPGRVNQPQHF. CDR3 in DNA: TGTGCCTGGAGTGTACCAGGGCGGGTTAATCAGCCCCAGCATTTT.

The chain is built from TRBV5-6 and TRBJ2-7; possible D gene TRBD2, 5 bases. This CDR3 region has 11 residues. CDR1 and CDR2 (germline): SGHDT, YYEEEE. Trimming removed 4 bases at V and 6 bases at J, with 8 bases between. DNA for the CDR3: TGTGCCAGCAGCGGTGCGGGCGAGCAGTACTTC. Protein sequence: CASSGAGEQYF.

The V and J genes are TRBV5-5 and TRBJ2-1; perhaps TRBD2 as D (7 bases). Germline assignment: CDR1 SGHKS and CDR2 YYEKEE (reference sequence). The V end lost 1 base, the J end lost 9 bases, and 14 bases lay between the germline ends. This CDR3 spans 14 amino acids. The chain's CDR3 is CASSLRQGGGEQFF. As DNA, the CDR3 is TGTGCCAGCAGCTTGCGCCAGGGAGGGGGTGAGCAGTTCTTC.

The chain joins TRBV28 to TRBJ1-6, with 7 bases aligning to TRBD1. Germline loops: CDR1 MDHEN, CDR2 SYDVKM. The J segment lost 5 bases and the V segment lost 7 bases, leaving 8 bases of the junction unmatched. This CDR3 contains 15 residues. In DNA form, the CDR3 reads TGTGCCAGCACCACCCTTCAGGGGGATAATTCACCCCTCCACTTT. Its translation is CASTTLQGDNSPLHF.

This sequence joins TRBV29-1 and TRBJ1-4; D call uncertain. Deletions cut 7 bases from V and 6 bases from J, with 15 bases between. Germline V lookup: CDR1 SQVTM, CDR2 ANQGSEA. This CDR3 spans 13 amino acids. The CDR3 nucleotides are TGCAGCGCTGGGGAGGGAAGCGATGAAAAACTGTTTTTT. Encoded protein: CSAGEGSDEKLFF.

The chain joins TRBV7-9 to TRBJ2-5; D is unclear. There are 16 residues in the CDR3. Germline V gene data show CDR1 as SEHNR and CDR2 as FQNEAQ (reference sequence). Trimming left V 1 base short and J 4 bases short, with 16 bases between. CDR3 nucleotide sequence: TGTGCCAGCAGCTTAGATCTGACCCGCTATCGAGAGACCCAGTACTTC. It encodes CASSLDLTRYRETQYF.

The chain joins TRBV5-8 to TRBJ2-5; TRBD1 matches at 7 bases. The germline V gene has CDR1 SGHTS and CDR2 YDEGEE. The J segment lost 2 bases and the V segment lost 4 bases, leaving 2 bases of the junction unmatched. This CDR3 is 13 amino acids long. Here the CDR3 DNA reads TGTGCCAGCAGCCGGGACAGACAAGAGACCCAGTACTTC. Translating gives CASSRDRQETQYF.

A single count supports this clone. The V gene is TRBV6-5, the J gene TRBJ2-7; TRBD1 is a possible D gene (6 bases). V was cut by 9 bases and J by 3 bases, with 21 bases left in between. Looked up from germline, CDR1 is MNHEY and CDR2 is SVGAGI. CDR3 length: 15 amino acids. The CDR3 nucleotides read TGTGCCAGTCGCTCGACAGGAATCCAGGTCTACGAGCAGTACTTC. Encoded protein: CASRSTGIQVYEQYF.

The V and J genes are TRBV29-1 and TRBJ2-5, with D possibly matching TRBD2 (6 bases). The CDR3 is 14 amino acids. Germline CDR1 is SQVTM and CDR2 is ANQGSEA. V lost 7 bases and J lost 2, with 17 bases in between. This chain's CDR3 is CSASLGSGQETQYF. The CDR3 DNA follows: TGCAGCGCCTCCTTGGGGAGCGGGCAAGAGACCCAGTACTTC.

The rearrangement uses TRBV20-1 and TRBJ2-1; D not resolved. V dropped 3 bases and J dropped 12 bases, with 6 bases sitting between them. From germline, CDR1 is DFQATT and CDR2 SNEGSKA (reference sequence). CDR3 size: 9 residues. CDR3: CSASRRQFF. The CDR3 nucleotides are TGCAGTGCTAGTAGAAGGCAGTTCTTC.

This chain links TRBV3-1 (or the pseudogene TRBV3-2) with TRBJ2-2; D is ambiguous. Looked up from germline, CDR1 is LGHDT and CDR2 is YNNKEL (reference sequence). V was cut by 3 bases and J by 4 bases, with 9 bases left in between. The length of the CDR3 is 14 residues. In DNA form, the CDR3 reads TGTGCCAGCAGCCACGCCGACGGCACCGGGGAGCTGTTTTTT. Protein product: CASSHADGTGELFF.

The chain is built from TRBV11-2 and TRBJ1-1, with unresolved D. Trimming removed 1 base from V and 9 bases from J, with 12 bases in between. The CDR3 spans 13 residues. Germline CDR1 is SGHAT and CDR2 is FQNNGV. CDR3 bases: TGTGCCAGCAGCTTAGTGGGCAGAGGTAAAGCTTTCTTT. Amino acids: CASSLVGRGKAFF.